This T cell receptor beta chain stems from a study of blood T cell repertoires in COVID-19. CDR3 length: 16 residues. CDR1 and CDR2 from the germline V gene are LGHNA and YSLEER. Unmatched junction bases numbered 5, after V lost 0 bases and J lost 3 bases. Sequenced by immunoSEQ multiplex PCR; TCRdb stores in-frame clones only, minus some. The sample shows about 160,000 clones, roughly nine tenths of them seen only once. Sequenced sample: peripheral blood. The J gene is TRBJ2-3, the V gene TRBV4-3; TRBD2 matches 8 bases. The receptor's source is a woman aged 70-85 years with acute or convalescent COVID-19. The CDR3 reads CASSQDSLAGTDTQYF. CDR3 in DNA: TGCGCCAGCAGCCAAGATAGCTTAGCGGGGACAGATACGCAGTATTTT.